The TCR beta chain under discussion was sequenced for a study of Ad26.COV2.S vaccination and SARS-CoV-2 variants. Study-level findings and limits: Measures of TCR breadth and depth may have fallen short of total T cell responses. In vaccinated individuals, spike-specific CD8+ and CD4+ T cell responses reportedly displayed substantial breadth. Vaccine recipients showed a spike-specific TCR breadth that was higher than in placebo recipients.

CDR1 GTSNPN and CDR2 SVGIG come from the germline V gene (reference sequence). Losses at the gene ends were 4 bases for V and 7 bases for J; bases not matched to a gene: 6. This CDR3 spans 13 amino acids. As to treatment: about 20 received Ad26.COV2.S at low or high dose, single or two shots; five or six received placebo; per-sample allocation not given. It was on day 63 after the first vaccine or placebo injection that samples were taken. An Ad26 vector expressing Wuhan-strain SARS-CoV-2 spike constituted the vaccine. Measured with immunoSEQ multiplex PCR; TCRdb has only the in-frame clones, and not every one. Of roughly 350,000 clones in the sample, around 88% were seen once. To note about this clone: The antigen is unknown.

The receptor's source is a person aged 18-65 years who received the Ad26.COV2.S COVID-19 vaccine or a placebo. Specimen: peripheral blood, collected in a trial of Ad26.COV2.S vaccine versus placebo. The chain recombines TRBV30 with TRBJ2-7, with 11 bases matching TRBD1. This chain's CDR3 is CAWNIGTGGEQYF. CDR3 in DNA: TGTGCCTGGAATATAGGGACAGGGGGAGAGCAGTACTTC.